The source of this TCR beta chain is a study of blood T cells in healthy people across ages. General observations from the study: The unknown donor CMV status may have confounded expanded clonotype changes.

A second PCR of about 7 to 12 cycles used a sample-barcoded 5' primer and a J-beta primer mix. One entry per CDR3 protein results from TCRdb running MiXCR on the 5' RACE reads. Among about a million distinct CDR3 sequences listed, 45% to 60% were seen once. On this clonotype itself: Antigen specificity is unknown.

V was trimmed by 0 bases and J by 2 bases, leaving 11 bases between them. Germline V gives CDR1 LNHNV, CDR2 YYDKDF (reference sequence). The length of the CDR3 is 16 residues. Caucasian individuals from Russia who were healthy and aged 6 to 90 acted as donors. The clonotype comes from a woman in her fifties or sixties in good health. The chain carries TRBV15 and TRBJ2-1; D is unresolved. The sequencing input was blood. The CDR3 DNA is TGTGCCACCAGCAGAGATTGGAGCGAACCCTACAATGAGCAGTTCTTC. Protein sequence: CATSRDWSEPYNEQFF.